These 30 T cell receptor beta chains originate from one sample sequenced in a study of blood T cell repertoires in COVID-19 (dated by TCRdb to 2018 to 2021). Libraries were constructed by the immunoSEQ multiplex PCR assay. The table comes from immuneACCESS by way of TCRdb, which keeps in-frame sequences with V and J called. Part of the clones is missing from these tables; in studies checked, under half for an unresolved V gene and the rest for unknown reasons. The sample yields about 160,000 clones; about 86% were counted once. The top ten clones comprise 5.5% to 7% of the sample. Sequencing was carried out using peripheral blood. These receptors were collected from a man over 45 with active or convalescent COVID-19.

The rearrangement uses TRBV9 and TRBJ1-1, with a weak D call TRBD1 (5 bases). V gave up 7 bases and J gave up 1 base, with 14 bases separating them. The germline gives CDR1 SGDLS, CDR2 YYNGEE. The CDR3 spans 14 residues. The CDR3 spells CASANGRGNTEAFF. As DNA, the CDR3 is TGTGCCAGCGCAAACGGGAGGGGGAACACTGAAGCTTTCTTT.

The chain has TRBV7-2 and TRBJ2-5; 14 bases align to TRBD2. V was pared by 5 bases and J by 5 bases, with 10 bases of the junction left unmatched. Germline-derived CDR1 and CDR2 are SGHTA and FQGNSA. CDR3 length: 17 residues. The CDR3 DNA reads as TGTGCCAGCAGCCTACGCAGACTAGCGGGAGGGCGGGAGACCCAGTACTTC. It codes for CASSLRRLAGGRETQYF.

Comments on this clone: Its ends do not fully match the called genes, so a read error is possible. This rearrangement joins TRBV6-5 to TRBJ1-1, with TRBD1 matching over 9 bases. The CDR3 extends over 16 amino acids. Germline V CDR1 and CDR2: MNHEY, SVGAGI. The CDR3 DNA sequence: TGTGCCAGTAGTTTGCCGGGACAGGGACGGAACACTGAAGCTTTCTTT. As protein: CASSLPGQGRNTEAFF.

This chain connects TRBV4-3 to TRBJ2-7; D is ambiguous. Trimming left V 2 bases short and J 1 base short, with 6 bases between. The CDR3 has 13 amino acids. From germline, CDR1 is LGHNA and CDR2 YSLEER. The CDR3 protein is CASSQRLSYEQYF. CDR3 nucleotides: TGCGCCAGCAGCCAACGGTTATCCTACGAGCAGTACTTC.

The rearrangement joins TRBV10-3 to TRBJ2-7; D may be TRBD2 (6 bases). Germline V gene data show CDR1 as ENHRY and CDR2 as SYGVKD. The CDR3 has 16 residues. Trimming removed 2 bases at V and 0 bases at J, with 14 bases between. CDR3 in DNA: TGTGCCATCAGTGAGGGTTCCACCGGGAGCTCCTACGAGCAGTACTTC. It yields the protein CAISEGSTGSSYEQYF.

This chain links TRBV12-3 or TRBV12-4 with TRBJ1-5, with D tentatively TRBD1 (5 bases). The V end lost 5 bases, the J end lost 8 bases, and 13 bases lay between the germline ends. The CDR3 extends over 13 amino acids. CDR3 DNA sequence: TGTGCCAGCAGTGGGACGGGGGGTGAGCCCCAGCATTTT. As protein: CASSGTGGEPQHF.

V is TRBV27 and J is TRBJ2-5; the match to TRBD1 covers 8 bases. CDR1 and CDR2 from the germline V gene are MNHEY and SMNVEV (reference sequence). The trim removed 0 bases at V and 2 bases at J, leaving 5 bases unmatched. This CDR3 has 16 amino acids. This CDR3 is CASSLSPNRGQETQYF. The DNA for the CDR3 is TGTGCCAGCAGTTTATCCCCTAACAGGGGGCAAGAGACCCAGTACTTC.

V and J are TRBV7-6 and TRBJ2-7, with 9 positions matching TRBD1. J was trimmed by 4 bases and V by 0 bases; bases with no gene match: 16. The CDR3 runs to 19 residues. CDR1 and CDR2 from the germline V gene are SGHVS and FNYEAQ. The CDR3 here is CASSLAGQGFVSASYEQYF. DNA for the CDR3: TGTGCCAGCAGCTTAGCGGGACAGGGTTTTGTATCGGCCTCGTACGAGCAGTACTTC.

The rearrangement links TRBV14 to TRBJ2-1, with TRBD2 identical over 11 bases. The V gene end was trimmed by 6 bases and the J gene end by 3 bases; junction bases not matched to a gene: 4. Germline CDR1 is SGHDN and CDR2 is FVKESK. The CDR3 extends over 15 amino acids. DNA for the CDR3: TGTGCCAGCAGATCCGGGACTAGCGGCTACAATGAGCAGTTCTTC. This sequence encodes CASRSGTSGYNEQFF.

As DNA, the CDR3 is TGTGCCAGCAGACCCGGACAGGGTAACTATGGCTACACCTTC. The encoded protein is CASRPGQGNYGYTF. The gene calls are TRBV2 and TRBJ1-2; TRBD1 aligns across 8 bases. This CDR3 region has 14 residues. CDR1 and CDR2 from the germline V gene are SNHLY and FYNNEI. V was pared by 6 bases and J by 1 base, with 4 bases of the junction left unmatched.

The V and J genes are TRBV19 and TRBJ2-1; D unclear. The V and J ends lost 8 bases and 0 bases respectively, with 11 bases between them. The germline V gene encodes CDR1 LNHDA and CDR2 SQIVND (reference sequence). There are 14 residues in the CDR3. CDR3 DNA sequence: TGTGCCAGTCTAGAAAGCATCTCCTACAATGAGCAGTTCTTC. This gives the protein CASLESISYNEQFF.

The gene calls are TRBV7-3 and TRBJ2-2; D uncertain. The CDR3 totals 13 residues. CDR1 and CDR2 from the germline V gene are SGHTA and FQGTGA. The V gene lost 4 bases and the J gene lost 6 bases, with 9 bases spanning the gap. The CDR3, as DNA: TGTGCCAGCAGCTCCTATAGTTCCGGGGAGCTGTTTTTT. This sequence encodes CASSSYSSGELFF.

This chain links TRBV9 with TRBJ1-2; D remains ambiguous. This CDR3 is 13 amino acids long. V gave up 0 bases and J gave up 2 bases, with 5 bases separating them. Germline-derived CDR1 and CDR2 are SGDLS and YYNGEE. The CDR3 loop is CASSVGRNYGYTF. Here the CDR3 DNA reads TGTGCCAGCAGCGTAGGCAGGAACTATGGCTACACCTTC. Full variable domain (outside the CDR3, taken from reference TRBV9 and TRBJ1-2): DSGVTQTPKHLITATGQRVTLRCSPRSGDLSVYWYQQSLDQGLQFLIQYYNGEERAKGNILERFSAQQFPDLHSELNLSSLELGDSALYFCASSVGRNYGYTFGSGTRLTVV.

CDR3 in DNA: TGTGCCAGCAGTGGGACTAGCGGGTACTACGAGCAGTACTTC. Residues: CASSGTSGYYEQYF. The chain has TRBV2 and TRBJ2-7; 11 bases align to TRBD2. Germline CDR1 is SNHLY and CDR2 is FYNNEI. The CDR3 has 14 amino acids. V gave up 4 bases and J gave up 3 bases; unmatched junction bases: 2.

The J gene is TRBJ2-3, the V gene TRBV18, with TRBD2 matching over 8 bases. The germline gives CDR1 KGHSH, CDR2 LQKENI. V was pared by 6 bases and J by 1 base, with 12 bases of the junction left unmatched. This CDR3 comprises 17 residues. Here the CDR3 reads CASSRSVISGGTDTQYF. The CDR3 DNA sequence: TGTGCCAGCTCGCGAAGCGTGATTAGCGGGGGCACAGATACGCAGTATTTT.

The chain uses TRBV7-2 and TRBJ2-5; the match to TRBD2 covers 13 bases. The CDR3 length is 16 residues. Trimming cost V 2 bases and J 7 bases; bases outside gene matches: 7. Germline V gives CDR1 SGHTA, CDR2 FQGNSA. CDR3 nucleotides: TGTGCCAGCAGCTTAACCACTAGCGGGGGGGCAGGGACCCAGTACTTC. It encodes CASSLTTSGGAGTQYF.

The V call is TRBV29-1, the J call TRBJ2-3; 7 bases are a match to TRBD2. CDR1 and CDR2 (germline): SQVTM, ANQGSEA. The V gene end was trimmed by 6 bases and the J gene end by 3 bases; junction bases not matched to a gene: 15. The CDR3 covers 16 residues. The CDR3 DNA follows: TGCAGCGTCGCCGATACCGGACTAGAGGGGACAGATACGCAGTATTTT. Translation gives CSVADTGLEGTDTQYF.

The V call is TRBV5-6, the J call TRBJ2-6; D is unresolved. The CDR3 has 15 amino acids. The germline V and J ends were trimmed by 4 bases and 0 bases, with 8 bases remaining between them. From germline, CDR1 is SGHDT and CDR2 YYEEEE. CDR3 sequence reads: CASSPRSSGANVLTF. DNA of the CDR3: TGTGCCAGCAGCCCCCGGAGCTCTGGGGCCAACGTCCTGACTTTC.

V usage is TRBV18 and J usage is TRBJ1-2, with 7 bases that match TRBD1. CDR1 KGHSH and CDR2 LQKENI come from the germline V gene. V shed 6 bases, J shed 3 bases, and the junction held 4 bases outside the gene matches. The CDR3 consists of 13 residues. The CDR3 DNA follows: TGTGCCAGCTCCCAGGGACAGCACTATGGCTACACCTTC. It specifies CASSQGQHYGYTF.

The V call is TRBV27, the J call TRBJ1-1; D gene unclear. The CDR3 runs 13 residues. V lost 3 bases to trimming and J lost 4 bases, with 9 bases between them. Germline V gene lookup returns CDR1 MNHEY and CDR2 SMNVEV (reference sequence). The DNA for the CDR3 is TGTGCCAGCAGTTTCCCAGGCCTCACTGAAGCTTTCTTT. Translation: CASSFPGLTEAFF.

The genes are TRBV9 and TRBJ2-5, with 7 bases that match TRBD2. The CDR3 length is 16 residues. CDR1 and CDR2 from the germline V gene are SGDLS and YYNGEE. V trimming: 3 bases; J trimming: 5 bases; junction bases outside the gene matches: 13. CDR3 nucleotides: TGTGCCAGCAGCGAGCCCCCCATGGGAGGGACCGAGACCCAGTACTTC. Its translation is CASSEPPMGGTETQYF.

The chain joins TRBV9 to TRBJ1-2, with D hard to call. With 0 bases removed from V and 2 bases from J, the gap between germline ends came to 8 bases. CDR1 is SGDLS, CDR2 YYNGEE, per germline. This CDR3 is built from 14 residues. The DNA for the CDR3 is TGTGCCAGCAGCGTAGGGAGGGAGAACTATGGCTACACCTTC. Its protein is CASSVGRENYGYTF.

The chain joins TRBV5-4 to TRBJ2-5; 13 nucleotides match TRBD2. Per germline, CDR1 SGHNT and CDR2 YYREEE (reference sequence). The CDR3 has 16 residues. With V trimmed by 4 bases and J by 3 bases, 6 bases remained unmatched. DNA for the CDR3: TGTGCCAGCAGCGCCGGGACTAGCGGGATCAAAGAGACCCAGTACTTC. Its translation is CASSAGTSGIKETQYF.

In nucleotides, the CDR3 is TGCGCCAGCAGCCAATCCACTAGCGGGAGCTCCTACAATGAGCAGTTCTTC. Protein product: CASSQSTSGSSYNEQFF. This sequence joins TRBV4-1 and TRBJ2-1; 11 bases are shared with TRBD2. The V and J ends lost 2 bases and 0 bases, in that order; junction bases with no gene match: 3. This CDR3 is 17 amino acids long. In germline, CDR1 is MGHRA, CDR2 YSYEKL.

This clone was seen a single time. The genes are TRBV5-4 and TRBJ2-7; 10 nucleotides match TRBD1. The CDR3 spans 13 residues. Germline V gene data show CDR1 as SGHNT and CDR2 as YYREEE (reference sequence). With 4 bases clipped from V and 5 bases from J, the junction kept 3 bases outside the gene matches. CDR3 nucleotides: TGTGCCAGCAGCCGACAGGGGGCTGACGAGCAGTACTTC. Its protein is CASSRQGADEQYF.

The V and J genes are TRBV2 and TRBJ1-5, with 7 positions matching TRBD1. Germline lookup yields CDR1 SNHLY and CDR2 FYNNEI. V trimming: 2 bases; J trimming: 4 bases; junction bases outside the gene matches: 2. The CDR3 runs to 14 residues. The CDR3 here is CASSELGQNQPQHF. CDR3 DNA sequence: TGTGCCAGCAGTGAACTGGGACAGAATCAGCCCCAGCATTTT.

CDR3 protein: CASSVTGALSNTEAFF. DNA for the CDR3: TGTGCCAGCAGTGTAACAGGGGCGCTGTCAAACACTGAAGCTTTCTTT. The V gene is TRBV6-1, the J gene TRBJ1-1; 7 bases match TRBD1. This CDR3 spans 16 amino acids. Germline V gives CDR1 MNHNS, CDR2 SASEGT. Germline trimming cut 4 bases from V and 2 bases from J; bases unmatched to any gene: 10.

V is TRBV5-1 and J is TRBJ2-5; TRBD2 aligns across 10 bases. Germline V lookup: CDR1 SGHRS, CDR2 YFSETQ. The CDR3 spans 14 residues. With V trimmed by 4 bases and J by 8 bases, 8 bases remained unmatched. The CDR3 reads CASSRAGTSETQYF. For the CDR3, the DNA is TGCGCCAGCAGCAGGGCCGGGACTAGCGAAACCCAGTACTTC.

The CDR3 sequence is CASSYEGQGRQPQHF. CDR3 in DNA: TGTGCCAGCAGTTACGAGGGACAGGGTAGACAGCCCCAGCATTTT. This chain joins TRBV2 and TRBJ1-5; 9 bases map to TRBD1. CDR1 and CDR2 from the germline V gene are SNHLY and FYNNEI. The V segment lost 5 bases and the J segment 7 bases; nucleotides outside the gene matches: 9. The CDR3 spans 15 residues.

CDR3 DNA: TGTGCCAGCAGGTCCCCAGGGGGCAATCAGCCCCAGCATTTT. Translating gives CASRSPGGNQPQHF. This chain connects TRBV6-5 to TRBJ1-5, with D possibly TRBD1 on 6 matching bases. From germline, CDR1 is MNHEY and CDR2 SVGAGI. The CDR3 has 14 residues. Trimming pared 6 bases from V and 2 bases from J, leaving 11 bases between.